Listed below are T cell receptor beta chains from one sample, sequenced in a study of CD8 T cells in ankylosing spondylitis. TCRdb independently ran MiXCR on the 5' RACE reads; one entry per CDR3 protein. The sample lists more than 600,000 distinct CDR3 sequences, 15% to 20% occurring once. What was sequenced was blood, either unsorted or a sorted T cell fraction (not recorded which). These receptors were taken from a male donor with ankylosing spondylitis. The CDR3 runs from the conserved cysteine through the conserved F or W. A D gene is named only where the DNA matches it firmly. Clone size is stated in some rows and not others, as once, few, many or a class when expanded.

D,V,size,J,DNA,CDR3
TRBD2,TRBV29-1,many,TRBJ2-7,TGCAGCGCTGGGCGGGAGGCAAGTAAAGAGCAGTACTTC,CSAGREASKEQYF
TRBD1,TRBV28,-,TRBJ1-2,TGTGCCAGCAGTCCCGCCGGGACAGGGTCCTATGGCTACACCTTC,CASSPAGTGSYGYTF
-,TRBV20-1,few,TRBJ2-7,TGCAGTGCTAGAAACCGACAGAACCCCTACGAGCAGTACTTC,CSARNRQNPYEQYF
-,TRBV7-2,-,TRBJ2-3,TGTGCCAGCAGCTTAAGCCCCTACACAGATACGCAGTATTTT,CASSLSPYTDTQYF
-,TRBV4-1,-,TRBJ1-2,TGCGCCAGCAGCCCGGACACGTACTATGGCTACACCTTC,CASSPDTYYGYTF
-,TRBV30,many,TRBJ1-6,TGTGCCTGGAGTGAAGGCAGGGGTGGGAATTCACCCCTCCACTTT,CAWSEGRGGNSPLHF
TRBD2,TRBV5-1,-,TRBJ2-1,TGCGCCAGCAGCTTGGGACAAGCGGGAGGTTTGATTGAGCAGTTCTTC,CASSLGQAGGLIEQFF
TRBD2,TRBV11-1,-,TRBJ2-5,TGTGCCAGCAGCCCCCCCGCGGGTTACGGGGGGACGTACCAAGAGACCCAGTACTTC,CASSPPAGYGGTYQETQYF
TRBD1,TRBV5-1,few,TRBJ1-4,TGCGCCAGCAGGACCGGGACAGGAAATGAAAAACTGTTTTTT,CASRTGTGNEKLFF
-,TRBV7-8,-,TRBJ1-1,TGTGCCAGCAGCACGATGGGGGACGGTGAAGCTTTCTTT,CASSTMGDGEAFF
TRBD1,TRBV5-5,-,TRBJ2-1,TGTGCCAGCAGCTTGAGAACCGGGACAGGGACCGATGAGCAGTTCTTC,CASSLRTGTGTDEQFF
-,TRBV2,-,TRBJ1-1,TGTGCCAGCAGTGGTCCTCTGGGGAACACTGAAGCTTTCTTT,CASSGPLGNTEAFF
-,TRBV7-9,-,TRBJ1-1,TGTGCCAGCAGCTTAGGTCGGGAGCCATACTTT,CASSLGREPYF
-,TRBV2,many,TRBJ1-1,TGTGCCAGCAGTCCCCAGGGTTACACTGAAGCTTTCTTT,CASSPQGYTEAFF
TRBD2,TRBV7-6,-,TRBJ2-1,TGTGCCAGCAGCTTAGGACGGATAGCGGGGGGGTACAATGAGCAGTTCTTC,CASSLGRIAGGYNEQFF
-,TRBV29-1,few,TRBJ1-1,TGCAGCGTTGAAGATGCGGGGATCGAAGCTTTCTTT,CSVEDAGIEAFF
TRBD1,TRBV6-1,-,TRBJ2-5,TGTGCCAGCAGGACAGGGGGTCTTGGAGAGACCCAGTACTTC,CASRTGGLGETQYF
-,TRBV5-1,-,TRBJ2-2,TGCGCCAGCAGCTTGGAGGGCCCGACCGTGGATGGGGAGCTGTTTTTT,CASSLEGPTVDGELFF
TRBD2,TRBV12-3/TRBV12-4,few,TRBJ2-7,TGTGCCAGCAGTATGCGGGAGCACACCTACGAGCAGTACTTC,CASSMREHTYEQYF
TRBD1,TRBV10-3,-,TRBJ2-1,TGTGCCATCAGTGCAAGGGGACAGAAGGGGGATGAGCAGTTCTTC,CAISARGQKGDEQFF
TRBD2,TRBV7-2,once,TRBJ2-3,TGTGCCAGCAGCTTAGTTGGACTAGCGGTACACACAGATACGCAGTATTTT,CASSLVGLAVHTDTQYF
TRBD2,TRBV29-1,few,TRBJ2-7,TGCAGCGTTGAAGATCGACTCGCCCCTGGGGGGGGGGGCTACGAGCAGTACTTC,CSVEDRLAPGGGGYEQYF
-,TRBV5-6,-,TRBJ1-6,TGTGCCAGCAGCTTGACAGGGTTTAATTCACCCCTCCACTTT,CASSLTGFNSPLHF
TRBD2,TRBV4-1,few,TRBJ2-2,TGCGCCAGCAGCCATCAGGGTAGCGGGAGTGGGACCGGGGAGCTGTTTTTT,CASSHQGSGSGTGELFF
-,TRBV7-3,few,TRBJ2-5,TGTGCCAGCAGCCGAGAGCCCGGGACTCTGGAGACCCAGTACTTC,CASSREPGTLETQYF
TRBD2,TRBV2,-,TRBJ2-1,TGTGCCAGCAGCTTGATTGAGCGGGGTGAGCAGTTCTTC,CASSLIERGEQFF
TRBD1,TRBV10-3,few,TRBJ2-5,TGTGCCATCAGTTCGACAGGGGCTAACCAAGAGACCCAGTACTTC,CAISSTGANQETQYF
-,TRBV12-3/TRBV12-4,-,TRBJ2-1,TGTGCCAGCAGTTTCCACATAAACAATGAGCAGTTCTTC,CASSFHINNEQFF
TRBD1,TRBV28,-,TRBJ2-1,TGTGCCAGCAGTCGACAGGGGAGCGTCCGGAGTTGGCAGTTCTTC,CASSRQGSVRSWQFF
-,TRBV30,few,TRBJ1-1,TGTGCCTGGAGGCCACCGGGAGTCGGAGCTTTCTTT,CAWRPPGVGAFF
-,TRBV12-3/TRBV12-4,-,TRBJ1-1,TGTGCCAGCAGACTCACGGGACTCACTGAAGCTTTCTTT,CASRLTGLTEAFF
TRBD2,TRBV5-3,-,TRBJ2-5,TGTGCCAGAAGCTTGATATTAGCGGGGGAACAAGAGACCCAGTACTTC,CARSLILAGEQETQYF
-,TRBV7-3,few,TRBJ1-1,TGTGCCAGCAGCCCAATCGTCGGACAAAACACTGAAGCTTTCTTT,CASSPIVGQNTEAFF
TRBD2,TRBV5-1,-,TRBJ2-1,TGCGCCAGCAGCATGGGACTAGCGGGAGTTACTGAGCAGTTCTTC,CASSMGLAGVTEQFF
TRBD2,TRBV24-1,-,TRBJ2-7,TGTGCCACCAGTGAGAGGACTAGCGGGAGCAGCTACGAGCAGTACTTC,CATSERTSGSSYEQYF
TRBD1,TRBV12-3/TRBV12-4,-,TRBJ2-5,TGTGCCAGCAGTACGGGACAGGTACAAGAGACCCAGTACTTC,CASSTGQVQETQYF
-,TRBV20-1,few,TRBJ2-2,TGCAGTGCCTGGGACATCGGGAACACCGGGGAGCTGTTTTTT,CSAWDIGNTGELFF
TRBD2,TRBV20-1,-,TRBJ2-3,TGCAGTGCTAGAGATTATGGACTAGCGGGAGGAACAGATACGCAGTATTTT,CSARDYGLAGGTDTQYF
-,TRBV7-9,few,TRBJ2-3,TGTGCCAGCAGCTTAGATAGGGAGGATACAGATACGCAGTATTTT,CASSLDREDTDTQYF
-,TRBV10-3,few,TRBJ2-7,TGTGCCATCGGGGAAGGAGCGCCCTACGAGCAGTACTTC,CAIGEGAPYEQYF
-,TRBV7-9,once,TRBJ2-5,TGTGCCAGCAGCATAAGGACACAAGAGACCCAGTACTTC,CASSIRTQETQYF
TRBD2,TRBV30,-,TRBJ2-4,TGTGCCTGGATGGAGAAGGGCGGGGGCAAAAACATTCAGTACTTC,CAWMEKGGGKNIQYF
-,TRBV4-1,few,TRBJ2-7,TGCGCCAGCAGCCCTCCAGGACTGAGTGACGAGCAGTACTTC,CASSPPGLSDEQYF
-,TRBV6-1,few,TRBJ2-7,TGTGCCAGCAGTGAATTGTCAGGGGCAGACGAGCAGTACTTC,CASSELSGADEQYF
-,TRBV12-3/TRBV12-4,few,TRBJ1-3,TGTGCCACCGACCGGGGGGCAGGCAGATTT,CATDRGAGRF
TRBD2,TRBV4-1,-,TRBJ2-7,TGCGCCAGCAGCCAAGGACTAGCGGGGGGCATTTCCTACGAGCAGTACTTC,CASSQGLAGGISYEQYF
TRBD1,TRBV12-3/TRBV12-4,few,TRBJ1-2,TGTGCCAGCAGTTTATGGGCAGGGGGCGCCTATGGCTACACCTTC,CASSLWAGGAYGYTF
-,TRBV10-2,-,TRBJ2-7,TGCGCCAGCAGTGAGTGGCAGTCCTCCTACGAGCAGTACTTC,CASSEWQSSYEQYF
-,TRBV3-1,few,TRBJ2-5,TGTGCCATCAGACTTCAAGAGACCCAGTACTTC,CAIRLQETQYF
TRBD2,TRBV7-2,few,TRBJ2-7,TGTGCCAGCAAGACTAGCGGGAGTGGTCTCGAGCAGTACTTC,CASKTSGSGLEQYF
TRBD1,TRBV6-2/TRBV6-3,-,TRBJ2-1,TGTGCCAGCAGTTACTCGGTTCGACAGGGCAATGAGCAGTTCTTC,CASSYSVRQGNEQFF
-,TRBV6-4,-,TRBJ2-3,TGTGCCAGCAGCCTAGGCCCCGCGGATACGCAGTATTTT,CASSLGPADTQYF
-,TRBV11-2,few,TRBJ2-3,TGTGCCAGCAGCTTAGGCGGAGTTTACTACACAGATACGCAGTATTTT,CASSLGGVYYTDTQYF
-,TRBV25-1,-,TRBJ2-4,TGTGCCAGCAGTGAACCGGGGGGGACAGACATTCAGTACTTC,CASSEPGGTDIQYF